This T cell receptor (beta chain) derives from a study of T cell repertoires in cytomegalovirus infection (dated by TCRdb to 2018 to 2020). About the full investigation: The HLA type of each donor mattered for the analysis, because public TCR beta signatures pointed to carriage of CMV infection along with the matching HLA type. Points the paper makes about the study in general: In both this cohort and an independent cohort of 350 or so donors, the cumulative frequency of public TCR beta family members distinguished carriers of CMV infection plus the relevant HLA type. The ex vivo response was dominated by HLA-C-restricted CMV-specific TCR beta clonotypes, and the single most frequent clonotype in two of eight donors was supplied by these HLA-C-restricted clonotypes.

The CDR3 runs 15 amino acids, cysteine and phenylalanine included. The CDR3 DNA has 45 bases and is translated from base 1. For CDR1 and CDR2, the germline V gene (reference sequence) lists MNHEY and SMNVEV. Deletion took 3 bases off V and 7 bases off J, with a span of 17 bases between the germline ends. This clonotype has just a few counts. The clone's antigen remains unknown. No base quality information exists; no much larger clone differs at one position. The sequencer was an Illumina HiSeq 1500. TCRdb reworked the public reads: Q25 trimming with fastp, MiXCR clone assembly, productive beta chains retained. Rows with one shared CDR3 protein collapse into an entry with the most common genes and DNA. The sample table contains about 130,000 distinct CDR3 sequences; only one count was recorded for almost 9% of them. Together, the top ten hold around 10% of the sample.

Material: PBMCs. The sequence joins TRBV27 to TRBJ2-3, with no confident D gene call. This receptor was identified in a human donor in good health (CMV status not recorded). Some clones in this sample may be carry-over from other donors' samples. The CDR3 region has the sequence CASSFLSSALNTQYF. The DNA sequence is TGTGCCAGCAGTTTTTTGTCATCAGCACTTAATACGCAGTATTTT.